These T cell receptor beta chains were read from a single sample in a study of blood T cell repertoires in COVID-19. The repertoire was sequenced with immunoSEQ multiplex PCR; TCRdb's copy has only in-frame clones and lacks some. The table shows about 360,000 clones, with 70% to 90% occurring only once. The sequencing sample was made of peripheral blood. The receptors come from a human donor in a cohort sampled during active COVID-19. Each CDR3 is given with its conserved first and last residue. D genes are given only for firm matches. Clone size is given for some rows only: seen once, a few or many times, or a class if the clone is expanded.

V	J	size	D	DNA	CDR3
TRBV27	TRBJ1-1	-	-	TGTGCCAGCAGTTTAGAGGGGAACACTGAAGCTTTCTTT	CASSLEGNTEAFF
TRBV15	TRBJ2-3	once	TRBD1	TGTGCCACCAGCACGGGACAGGGGACCTCTAGCACAGATACGCAGTATTTT	CATSTGQGTSSTDTQYF
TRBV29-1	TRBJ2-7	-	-	TGCAGCGTTGAAGATCGGCGCGGCAGACTCCGATTGACTTACTCCTACGAGCAGTACTTC	CSVEDRRGRLRLTYSYEQYF
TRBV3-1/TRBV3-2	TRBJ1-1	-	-	TGTGCCAGCAGCCAAGAGACCGGGATTACCACTGAAGCTTTCTTT	CASSQETGITTEAFF
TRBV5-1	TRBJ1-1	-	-	TGCGCCAGCAGCGCCTCGGGGAACACTGAAGCTTTCTTT	CASSASGNTEAFF
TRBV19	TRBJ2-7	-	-	TGTGCCAGTAGTATAGTTTCGCGGACGGGCGGGGAGCAGTACTTC	CASSIVSRTGGEQYF
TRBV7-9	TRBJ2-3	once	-	TGTGCCAGCAGCTTAGCGTTTCAGAGGGGGAAAGATACGCAGTATTTT	CASSLAFQRGKDTQYF
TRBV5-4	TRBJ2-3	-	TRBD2	TGTGCCAGCAGCCCAACTAGCGGACGGCCAAAAGATACGCAGTATTTT	CASSPTSGRPKDTQYF
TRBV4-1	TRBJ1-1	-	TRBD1	TGCGCCACGGGACAGGGTTTAACCGAAGCTTTCTTT	CATGQGLTEAFF
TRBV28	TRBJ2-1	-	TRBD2	TGTGCCAGCCTTACCTCTAGCGGGGGAGATTACAATGAGCAGTTCTTC	CASLTSSGGDYNEQFF
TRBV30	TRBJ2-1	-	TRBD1	TGTGCCTGGAGCGCAGGGACAGGGGGCTCGGCGGGAGTAAATGAGCAGTTCTTC	CAWSAGTGGSAGVNEQFF